Listed below are T cell receptor beta chains from one sample, sequenced in a study of blood T cell repertoires in COVID-19. Sequencing was performed with immunoSEQ multiplex PCR; in TCRdb, only in-frame clones are kept and a portion is missing. The sample has 250,000 or so clones; 85% to 95% are singletons. Sequenced input: PBMCs or T cells enriched from blood (not recorded which). Receptors originate from a man aged 40-49 years who had been exposed to COVID-19. Each CDR3 is given without its conserved first and last residue. Part of the rows lack a size; the others show once, few, many or a class for expanded clones.

v_gene	abundance	j_gene	CDR3aa
TRBV7-3	-	TRBJ1-1	ASSLSADRGAEAF
TRBV2	once	TRBJ1-4	ASRPRGGDEKLF
TRBV6-5	-	TRBJ2-7	ASSPDPSSYEQY
TRBV2	-	TRBJ2-1	ASSELGSTEQF
TRBV5-5	once	TRBJ2-7	ASGTFGSYEQY
TRBV5-1	-	TRBJ1-2	ASSLRQESNYGYT
TRBV3-1/TRBV3-2	-	TRBJ2-1	ASSQRVGYNEQF
TRBV5-4	-	TRBJ1-2	ASSIDRDGYT
TRBV4-1	-	TRBJ1-1	ASSQTGFDTEAF
TRBV19	-	TRBJ2-3	ASSPGGTSGFSTDTQY
TRBV30	once	TRBJ2-2	AWARDSYTGELF
TRBV27	-	TRBJ2-5	ASKALAGVLETQY
TRBV3-1/TRBV3-2	-	TRBJ2-1	ASSQEYLAGPQEQF
TRBV19	-	TRBJ1-2	ASSPTGGYGYT
TRBV3-1/TRBV3-2	-	TRBJ2-1	ASSQDWGTSYNEQF
TRBV9	-	TRBJ1-1	ASSPPGTGDITEAF
TRBV6-6	-	TRBJ2-7	ASRGTSGRRYEQY
TRBV18	-	TRBJ2-5	ASSPTGGETQY
TRBV15	-	TRBJ2-5	ATSTRDSEIAEETQY
TRBV29-1	-	TRBJ1-1	SVQGAAEAF
TRBV5-1	-	TRBJ1-4	ASSLGRSYSEKLF
TRBV7-3	-	TRBJ2-7	ASSPGGDSSYEQY
TRBV28	-	TRBJ1-3	ASRTGTGVSGNTIY
TRBV27	-	TRBJ1-2	ASRPQGQRFNYGYT
TRBV6-6	-	TRBJ2-2	ASSYELGSNTGELF
TRBV20-1	-	TRBJ1-1	SAGRNTEAF
TRBV6-5	-	TRBJ2-2	ASSYRGPGELF
TRBV19	-	TRBJ1-2	ASSLAGNYGYT
TRBV20-1	-	TRBJ1-1	SVIRGAEAF
TRBV24-1	-	TRBJ1-2	ATSDSYGYT
TRBV28	-	TRBJ1-1	ASSLRDLDTEAF
TRBV19	-	TRBJ1-2	ASSIDLSGYGYT
TRBV28	-	TRBJ2-7	ASSLPQRQGGYEQY
TRBV30	-	TRBJ2-1	AWSLAGDAEQF
TRBV12-3/TRBV12-4	-	TRBJ1-4	ASSPGVVEKLF
TRBV28	once	TRBJ1-3	ASSLWGQKGNTIY
TRBV12-3/TRBV12-4	once	TRBJ1-1	ASSLQGDTEAF
TRBV12-3/TRBV12-4	-	TRBJ1-6	ASSLAAGSPLH
TRBV2	-	TRBJ1-4	ASSEATGTEKLF
TRBV18	-	TRBJ1-3	ASSVSAGGENTIY
TRBV4-2	-	TRBJ1-5	ASSQDRRGLQPQH
TRBV4-1	few	TRBJ2-2	ASMKRGGGNTGELF
TRBV28	once	TRBJ1-2	ASRQGSYGYT
TRBV5-1	-	TRBJ2-2	ASSPRDRGQDGELF
TRBV27	-	TRBJ1-5	ASSPGQGAWQPQH
TRBV18	-	TRBJ1-1	ASSQQENTEAF
TRBV7-2	few	TRBJ1-1	ASSLSGNTEAF
TRBV5-1	once	TRBJ1-2	ASSEWFTVENYGYT
TRBV19	-	TRBJ2-4	ASSIGGRLAKNIQY
TRBV6-5	-	TRBJ1-5	ASSRLSNQPQH